A single sample is the source of the 29 T cell receptor beta chains below, sequenced in a study of CD8+CD57+ T cells in acquired aplastic anemia. According to the study, genomic DNA was the template for TCR beta VDJ and CDR3 profiling. TCRdb re-derived calls from the reads in MiXCR, one entry per CDR3 protein. Here the sample spans 170,000 or so distinct CDR3 sequences, 40% to 50% being singletons. The patients chosen for sequencing had shown expansion of CD8+CD57+ cells (detected by flow cytometry). Input material: sorted CD4+, CD8+, or CD8+CD57+ T cells (not recorded which) from PBMCs. The source of these receptors is a human donor with aplastic anemia.

CDR3: CATSRRGVNSPLHF. The CDR3 nucleotides are TGTGCCACCAGCAGACGTGGGGTTAATTCACCCCTCCACTTT. The chain carries TRBV15 and TRBJ1-6; the D is unclear. The germline gives CDR1 LNHNV, CDR2 YYDKDF (reference sequence). Between the trimmed V and J ends, which lost 2 bases and 6 bases, there was a span of 8 bases. CDR3 length: 14 amino acids.

The chain recombines TRBV5-6 with TRBJ2-7; the D gene is possibly TRBD1 (5 bases). The CDR3 has 14 residues. Trimming took off 0 bases at V and 3 bases at J, with 10 bases between the two ends. Germline CDR1 and CDR2: SGHDT and YYEEEE. This CDR3 reads CASSLVGVGYEQYF. The CDR3 coding sequence is TGTGCCAGCAGCTTGGTAGGGGTGGGCTACGAGCAGTACTTC. The full variable domain, rest sourced from reference TRBV5-6 and TRBJ2-7, is DAGVTQSPTHLIKTRGQQVTLRCSPKSGHDTVSWYQQALGQGPQFIFQYYEEEERQRGNFPDRFSGHQFPNYSSELNVNALLLGDSALYLCASSLVGVGYEQYFGPGTRLTVT.

The chain carries TRBV5-5 and TRBJ1-1; unclear D gene. Trimming removed 1 base from V and 8 bases from J, with 9 bases in between. The CDR3 runs to 12 residues. Germline V gene data show CDR1 as SGHKS and CDR2 as YYEKEE (reference sequence). The CDR3, as DNA: TGTGCCAGCAGCTTGATCACGCACGAAGCTTTCTTT. This sequence encodes CASSLITHEAFF.

Remarks on this clonotype: A read error may explain this, as a much larger clone is one base away. The chain joins TRBV4-2 to TRBJ2-3; 10 bases agree with TRBD2. The CDR3 length is 18 residues. V trimming: 3 bases; J trimming: 8 bases; junction bases outside the gene matches: 17. Germline V lookup: CDR1 LGHNA, CDR2 YNFKEQ. The CDR3 region is CASSHGREREGLSVTQYF. The CDR3 DNA follows: TGTGCCAGCAGCCACGGTAGGGAGCGGGAGGGCCTATCAGTTACGCAGTATTTT.

The chain couples TRBV3-1 to TRBJ2-2; D is possibly TRBD2 (6 bases). The germline gives CDR1 LGHDT, CDR2 YNNKEL (reference sequence). This CDR3 region has 17 residues. V gave up 0 bases and J gave up 3 bases, with 14 bases separating them. CDR3 in amino acids: CASSQDEWRADTGELFF. CDR3 DNA: TGTGCCAGCAGCCAAGATGAGTGGAGGGCGGACACCGGGGAGCTGTTTTTT.

This clonotype was recorded at least ten times. This chain connects TRBV7-9 to TRBJ2-7, with TRBD2 identical over 8 bases. Germline V lookup: CDR1 SEHNR, CDR2 FQNEAQ (reference sequence). V was clipped by 5 bases and J by 4 bases; unmatched bases: 10. The CDR3 is 15 amino acids. CDR3 sequence: CASSHSEAGVYEQYF. DNA of the CDR3: TGTGCCAGCAGCCATTCAGAAGCGGGAGTATACGAGCAGTACTTC.

As for this clonotype: This may arise from a read error, as a much more abundant clone is one base away. In this CDR3 the conserved last residue, phenylalanine or tryptophan, is missing, so a read error is likely. In DNA, the CDR3 is TGTGCCAGCAGCTTCGGGACTGCGAGCAATCAGCCCCAGCATTCT. The encoded protein is CASSFGTASNQPQHS. The rearrangement joins TRBV11-2 to TRBJ1-5; possible D gene TRBD1, 5 bases. The CDR3 contains 15 residues. V lost 3 bases and J lost 1, with 10 bases in between. Germline V CDR1 and CDR2: SGHAT, FQNNGV.

This clonotype was detected once. The chain carries TRBV10-1 and TRBJ1-6, with D perhaps TRBD1 (6 bases). Germline CDR1 and CDR2: WNHNN and SYGVQD (reference sequence). The CDR3 extends over 15 amino acids. Trimming pared 2 bases from V and 9 bases from J, leaving 14 bases between. The CDR3 sequence is CASSEGPEGVSPLHF. CDR3 DNA: TGCGCCAGCAGTGAGGGCCCGGAGGGGGTTTCACCCCTCCACTTT.

CDR3 in DNA: TGTGCCAGCAGCGCCTCGGGGACTAGCGGGAGTGACAATGAGCAGTTCTTC. This encodes CASSASGTSGSDNEQFF. V gene TRBV9 combines with J gene TRBJ2-1, with 14 positions matching TRBD2. The CDR3 is 17 residues long. Germline V CDR1 and CDR2: SGDLS, YYNGEE. The trim removed 3 bases at V and 5 bases at J, leaving 7 bases unmatched.

In the case of this clonotype: A much larger clone is a single base away; this may be a read error. The chain carries TRBV13 and TRBJ1-4; no firm D call. Germline V gives CDR1 PRHDT, CDR2 FYEKMQ (reference sequence). This CDR3 is 13 amino acids long. The CDR3 loop is CASSHRGHENLFF. The CDR3 region has the DNA TGTGCCAGCAGCCACCGAGGGCATGAAAATCTGTTTTTT.

The CDR3 nucleotides are TGTGCCAGTAGTATTAGACAGGGTCCCTACGAGCAGTACTTC. This gives the protein CASSIRQGPYEQYF. This chain joins TRBV19 and TRBJ2-7; the match to TRBD1 covers 7 bases. Germline V gene lookup returns CDR1 LNHDA and CDR2 SQIVND (reference sequence). The J segment lost 2 bases and the V segment lost 3 bases, leaving 4 bases of the junction unmatched. This CDR3 comprises 14 residues.

The chain combines TRBV10-3 with TRBJ2-2; maybe TRBD1 (6 bases). CDR3 length: 15 amino acids. From germline, CDR1 is ENHRY and CDR2 SYGVKD. V lost 3 bases to trimming and J lost 2 bases, with 10 bases between them. The CDR3 nucleotides are TGTGCCATCAGTGATGGACAGAAAAACACCGGGGAGCTGTTTTTT. Amino acids: CAISDGQKNTGELFF.

CDR3 protein: CASSLVLAGGLTDTQYF. Written as DNA, the CDR3 is TGTGCCAGCAGCTTAGTTCTAGCGGGAGGGCTCACAGATACGCAGTATTTT. The chain has TRBV11-2 and TRBJ2-3; 12 nucleotides agree with TRBD2. The CDR3 runs 17 residues. Losses at the gene ends were 1 base for V and 2 bases for J; bases not matched to a gene: 4. Germline-derived CDR1 and CDR2 are SGHAT and FQNNGV. Supplemented by reference TRBV11-2 and TRBJ2-3, the full variable domain reads EAGVAQSPRYKIIEKRQSVAFWCNPISGHATLYWYQQILGQGPKLLIQFQNNGVVDDSQLPKDRFSAERLKGVDSTLKIQPAKLEDSAVYLCASSLVLAGGLTDTQYFGPGTRLTVL.

This clonotype came up many times. The chain has TRBV11-2 and TRBJ2-5, with 8 positions matching TRBD2. The CDR3 contains 16 residues. Germline-derived CDR1 and CDR2 are SGHAT and FQNNGV. J gave up 4 bases and V 5 bases, and 12 bases lay outside the gene matches. The CDR3 region is CASSQQAAGDRETQYF. CDR3 sequence (DNA): TGTGCCAGCAGCCAGCAAGCAGCGGGAGATCGAGAGACCCAGTACTTC.

The chain has TRBV5-1 and TRBJ2-7; possibly TRBD1 for D (6 bases). Deletions cut 2 bases from V and 4 bases from J, with 10 bases between. The CDR3 consists of 13 residues. Germline assignment: CDR1 SGHRS and CDR2 YFSETQ. This chain's CDR3 is CASSLGTKYEQYF. For the CDR3, the DNA is TGCGCCAGCAGCTTAGGGACAAAGTACGAGCAGTACTTC.

This clonotype was observed many times. The V gene is TRBV7-8, the J gene TRBJ2-7; 10 bases map to TRBD2. J was trimmed by 0 bases and V by 5 bases; bases with no gene match: 7. Germline assignment: CDR1 SGHVS and CDR2 FQNEAQ. This CDR3 contains 16 residues. The CDR3 sequence is CASSPWTSGYSYEQYF. CDR3 coding DNA: TGTGCCAGCAGCCCCTGGACTAGCGGATACTCCTACGAGCAGTACTTC. The complete variable domain, with remaining parts taken from reference TRBV7-8 and TRBJ2-7, reads GAGVSQSPRYKVAKRGQDVALRCDPISGHVSLFWYQQALGQGPEFLTYFQNEAQLDKSGLPSDRFFAERPEGSVSTLKIQRTQQEDSAVYLCASSPWTSGYSYEQYFGPGTRLTVT.

This clonotype was counted ten times or more. J is TRBJ1-2 and V is TRBV7-9; D might be TRBD1 (6 bases). CDR1 SEHNR and CDR2 FQNEAQ come from the germline V gene (reference sequence). V was shortened by 1 base and J by 2 bases, with 11 bases between the two germline ends. There are 15 residues in the CDR3. Here the CDR3 DNA reads TGTGCCAGCAGCTTAGGGACAGCACAGAACTATGGCTACACCTTC. As protein: CASSLGTAQNYGYTF. The entire variable domain, with the rest obtained from reference TRBV7-9 and TRBJ1-2, is as follows: DTGVSQNPRHKITKRGQNVTFRCDPISEHNRLYWYRQTLGQGPEFLTYFQNEAQLEKSRLLSDRFSAERPKGSFSTLEIQRTEQGDSAMYLCASSLGTAQNYGYTFGSGTRLTVV.

The chain carries TRBV2 and TRBJ2-7, with D tentatively TRBD1 (5 bases). This CDR3 is 14 amino acids long. Trimming removed 6 bases at V and 3 bases at J, with 15 bases between. Germline lookup yields CDR1 SNHLY and CDR2 FYNNEI. CDR3 DNA: TGTGCCAGCAGAGATACAGGATTGAGCTACGAGCAGTACTTC. It codes for CASRDTGLSYEQYF.

CDR3 sequence (DNA): TGCAGTGCTAGATCAAGGACAGGGGGCAATGAGCAGTTCTTC. It codes for CSARSRTGGNEQFF. The rearrangement uses TRBV20-1 and TRBJ2-1, with 10 positions matching TRBD1. CDR1 and CDR2 from the germline V gene are DFQATT and SNEGSKA (reference sequence). The J segment lost 6 bases and the V segment lost 2 bases, leaving 4 bases of the junction unmatched. The CDR3 spans 14 residues.

This clonotype was recorded many times. V is TRBV24-1 and J is TRBJ2-1; D ambiguous. The CDR3 is made up of 15 amino acids. Germline lookup yields CDR1 KGHDR and CDR2 SFDVKD. V was shortened by 2 bases and J by 7 bases, with 14 bases between the two germline ends. CDR3 sequence (DNA): TGTGCCACCAGTGATTCAAGCCATGGGTGGAATGAGCAGTTCTTC. Encoded protein: CATSDSSHGWNEQFF.

This clonotype was picked up a small number of times. This chain links TRBV10-3 with TRBJ1-4; D is uncertain. The V end was cut by 2 bases, the J end by 0 bases, with 13 bases between. The germline gives CDR1 ENHRY, CDR2 SYGVKD. This CDR3 is 17 amino acids long. The CDR3 DNA reads as TGTGCCATCAGTGAGACAAGAAACTATGCAACTAATGAAAAACTGTTTTTT. Translating it yields CAISETRNYATNEKLFF.

The gene calls are TRBV29-1 and TRBJ1-2; no firm D call. The CDR3 length is 13 residues. Germline CDR1 and CDR2: SQVTM and ANQGSEA. CDR3 loop: CSDQGRYSYGYTF. CDR3 DNA: TGCAGTGATCAAGGGAGGTACTCCTATGGCTACACCTTC.

The chain joins TRBV25-1 to TRBJ2-5, with a possible D match to TRBD1 (5 bases). CDR3 length: 16 residues. The V end was cut by 3 bases, the J end by 0 bases, with 14 bases between. CDR1 and CDR2 (germline): MGHDK, SYGVNS. As DNA, the CDR3 is TGTGCCAGCAGTGATAGGTGGGCAGGGTACCAAGAGACCCAGTACTTC. Translated: CASSDRWAGYQETQYF. The full variable domain, with the rest looked up from reference TRBV25-1 and TRBJ2-5, is EADIYQTPRYLVIGTGKKITLECSQTMGHDKMYWYQQDPGMELHLIHYSYGVNSTEKGDLSSESTVSRIRTEHFPLTLESARPSHTSQYLCASSDRWAGYQETQYFGPGTRLLVL.

This clonotype was counted between two and nine times. This chain connects TRBV6-1 to TRBJ1-5; D uncertain. The germline gives CDR1 MNHNS, CDR2 SASEGT. V shed 1 base and J shed 0 bases, with 10 bases lying between them. CDR3 length: 16 amino acids. The CDR3 is CASSEETVYSNQPQHF. The CDR3 region has the DNA TGTGCCAGCAGTGAAGAAACAGTCTATAGCAATCAGCCCCAGCATTTT.

The V and J genes are TRBV2 and TRBJ2-3; D perhaps matches TRBD2 (5 bases). Germline-derived CDR1 and CDR2 are SNHLY and FYNNEI. The CDR3 length is 13 residues. V was shortened by 4 bases and J by 7 bases, with 12 bases between the two germline ends. In nucleotides, the CDR3 is TGTGCCAGCAGTGGAGCGGAATCTTATACGCAGTATTTT. Its protein is CASSGAESYTQYF.

The chain recombines TRBV11-2 with TRBJ2-3, with 11 bases identical to TRBD2. The CDR3 loop spans 18 amino acids. Germline CDR1 SGHAT, CDR2 FQNNGV. The V and J ends lost 8 bases and 2 bases, in that order; junction bases with no gene match: 15. The CDR3 is CASRAVRSGGGHTDTQYF. As DNA, the CDR3 is TGTGCCAGCCGGGCGGTCCGTAGCGGGGGGGGACACACAGATACGCAGTATTTT. Variable domain in full (rest from reference TRBV11-2 and TRBJ2-3): EAGVAQSPRYKIIEKRQSVAFWCNPISGHATLYWYQQILGQGPKLLIQFQNNGVVDDSQLPKDRFSAERLKGVDSTLKIQPAKLEDSAVYLCASRAVRSGGGHTDTQYFGPGTRLTVL.

V and J are TRBV15 and TRBJ1-2, with TRBD1 matching over 12 bases. Germline V CDR1 and CDR2: LNHNV, YYDKDF (reference sequence). V trimming: 3 bases; J trimming: 4 bases; junction bases outside the gene matches: 9. The CDR3 is 17 amino acids. The chain's CDR3 is CATSSGRDRGQFYGYTF. CDR3 nucleotides: TGTGCCACCAGCAGCGGCCGGGACAGGGGGCAATTCTATGGCTACACCTTC.

This rearrangement joins TRBV5-3 to TRBJ1-1, with 11 bases fitting TRBD1. TRBV5-3 is marked as an open reading frame, function uncertain. This CDR3 spans 12 amino acids. Trimming removed 8 bases from V and 7 bases from J; junction bases left unmatched: 4. The CDR3 sequence: CASSGTGGEAFF. CDR3 nucleotide sequence: TGTGCCAGCAGCGGGACAGGGGGTGAAGCTTTCTTT.

A note on this clonotype: A much more abundant neighbour one base away suggests this may be a read error. J is TRBJ2-3 and V is TRBV10-3; D remains unclear. Germline V CDR1 and CDR2: ENHRY, SYGVKD. The CDR3 runs to 11 residues. CDR3 protein: CVTFLSDTQYF. The CDR3 DNA reads as TGTGTCACCTTCTTGTCAGATACGCAGTATTTT.